This T cell receptor (beta chain) was captured in a study of early T cells in non-severe SARS-CoV-2 infection. TCRdb fed the 5' RACE reads into MiXCR, producing one record per CDR3 protein. Of about 70,000 distinct CDR3 sequences listed, over 8% are singletons. Between the trimmed V and J ends, which lost 0 bases and 1 base, there was a span of 6 bases. The CDR3 is 15 residues long. From germline, CDR1 is SGHTA and CDR2 FQGNSA. The sample was whole blood, taken at baseline. The sequence came from an adult who was a healthcare worker with PCR-confirmed SARS-CoV-2 infection or an uninfected control (not recorded which). The chain combines TRBV7-2 with TRBJ2-2; no definite D call. Here the CDR3 DNA reads TGTGCCAGCAGCTTAGCGCCAGGGAACACCGGGGAGCTGTTTTTT. Translating it yields CASSLAPGNTGELFF.